Listed here are 22 T cell receptor beta chains from one sample, sequenced in a study of T-cell reconstitution after alpha-beta-depleted transplantation in children. This sample's TCRbeta library carried unique molecular identifier barcodes. Using its own MiXCR run on the PCR reads, TCRdb lists one record per CDR3 protein. The sample has about 540,000 distinct CDR3 sequences, approximately 20% seen once. The sequencing here drew on PBMCs from the stem cell graft donor, taken from the stem cell graft. The receptors were sampled from a human donor who donated a stem cell graft to a child with acute lymphoblastic leukemia.

This clonotype was found many times. V gene TRBV12-3 or TRBV12-4 combines with J gene TRBJ2-5; D is undetermined. Trimming removed 6 bases from V and 5 bases from J, with 13 bases in between. The CDR3 contains 13 residues. CDR3 bases: TGTGCCAGCAGCCCCACACAGCCCGAGACCCAGTACTTC. Its translation is CASSPTQPETQYF.

This clonotype was found a few times. This rearrangement joins TRBV7-6 to TRBJ1-1; D uncertain. The CDR3 extends over 13 amino acids. Germline CDR1 reads SGHVS; CDR2 reads FNYEAQ. V lost 3 bases and J 2 bases, leaving 7 bases between the germline ends. CDR3 in DNA: TGTGCCAGCAGCTTTGGAGAAAACACTGAAGCTTTCTTT. Amino acid sequence: CASSFGENTEAFF. The full variable domain, with the rest looked up from reference TRBV7-6 and TRBJ1-1, is GAGVSQSPRYKVTKRGQDVALRCDPISGHVSLYWYRQALGQGPEFLTYFNYEAQQDKSGLPNDRFSAERPEGSISTLTIQRTEQRDSAMYRCASSFGENTEAFFGQGTRLTVV.

This clonotype was counted between two and nine times. V usage is TRBV20-1 and J usage is TRBJ2-1; D possibly matches TRBD1 or TRBD2 (5 bases each). V gave up 6 bases and J gave up 10 bases, with 22 bases separating them. The CDR3 totals 14 residues. Germline assignment: CDR1 DFQATT and CDR2 SNEGSKA (reference sequence). DNA for the CDR3: TGCAGTGCAGAAAGCCAGGGACGTTTTCAGGAGCAGTTCTTC. It specifies CSAESQGRFQEQFF.

This clonotype was seen only a few times. V is TRBV5-1 and J is TRBJ2-5, with D possibly being TRBD2 (5 bases). The CDR3 runs 16 residues. Germline CDR1 SGHRS, CDR2 YFSETQ. The V end was cut by 3 bases, the J end by 0 bases, with 15 bases between. The CDR3, as DNA: TGCGCCAGCAGCTCTATGGGCTCTAGCCACCAAGAGACCCAGTACTTC. This sequence encodes CASSSMGSSHQETQYF.

A few counts support this clonotype. The chain employs TRBV7-8 and TRBJ1-5; no definite D call. Trimming stripped 5 bases from V and 6 bases from J, with 11 bases between. Germline CDR1 SGHVS, CDR2 FQNEAQ. This CDR3 region has 13 residues. CDR3 in DNA: TGTGCCAGCAGCGCCGCTTATGGTCAGCCCCAGCATTTT. This translates into CASSAAYGQPQHF.

With regard to this clonotype: A much more abundant neighbour one base away suggests this may be a read error. The J gene is TRBJ2-7, the V gene TRBV2; weak D call: TRBD1 (6 bases). The V end lost 3 bases, the J end lost 3 bases, and 9 bases lay between the germline ends. The CDR3 contains 13 residues. The germline V gene encodes CDR1 SNHLY and CDR2 FYNNEI. The CDR3 DNA reads TGTGCCAGCAGTGAGGACAGCTTCTACGAGCAGTACTTC. As protein: CASSEDSFYEQYF.

This clonotype was detected only a few times. This sequence joins TRBV14 and TRBJ2-2; D unclear. The CDR3 contains 16 residues. Trimming shortened V by 4 bases and J by 1 base, and 13 bases separated the two germline ends. Germline V gene lookup returns CDR1 SGHDN and CDR2 FVKESK. CDR3 coding DNA: TGTGCCAGCAGCCGCAACCCGGACGGGAACACCGGGGAGCTGTTTTTT. Protein: CASSRNPDGNTGELFF.

This clonotype was found a few times. The genes are TRBV5-1 and TRBJ2-4, with 8 bases aligning to TRBD1. This CDR3 contains 15 residues. Germline V gene sequence: CDR1 SGHRS, CDR2 YFSETQ. The trim removed 3 bases at V and 4 bases at J, leaving 6 bases unmatched. The CDR3 sequence: CASSSGQGRKNIQYF. CDR3 bases: TGCGCCAGCAGCTCAGGACAGGGACGAAAAAACATTCAGTACTTC.

The V gene is TRBV6-4, the J gene TRBJ2-5, with 9 bases identical to TRBD1. CDR1 is MRHNA and CDR2 is SNTAGT in the germline V gene. V shed 6 bases, J shed 6 bases, and the junction held 8 bases outside the gene matches. The CDR3 has 14 amino acids. The CDR3 DNA is TGTGCCAGCAGACCGGACAGGGGATTACAGACCCAGTACTTC. Translated: CASRPDRGLQTQYF.

This chain joins TRBV5-1 and TRBJ2-1, with TRBD2 as a possible D gene (5 bases). The V end was cut by 4 bases, the J end by 10 bases, with 18 bases between. Germline assignment: CDR1 SGHRS and CDR2 YFSETQ. CDR3 length: 14 residues. CDR3 nucleotide sequence: TGCGCCAGCAGCCCAAGATCCAGCGGTGGGGAGCAGTTCTTC. Its protein is CASSPRSSGGEQFF. The full variable domain, in which reference TRBV5-1 and TRBJ2-1 provide the parts outside the CDR3, is KAGVTQTPRYLIKTRGQQVTLSCSPISGHRSVSWYQQTPGQGLQFLFEYFSETQRNKGNFPGRFSGRQFSNSRSEMNVSTLELGDSALYLCASSPRSSGGEQFFGPGTRLTVL.

This clonotype was found a few times. The rearrangement joins TRBV7-8 to TRBJ1-4, with no clear D. Germline-derived CDR1 and CDR2 are SGHVS and FQNEAQ. The CDR3 runs to 15 residues. The V end lost 5 bases, the J end lost 8 bases, and 18 bases lay between the germline ends. The CDR3 protein is CASSPGPLADEKLFF. In nucleotides, the CDR3 is TGTGCCAGCAGCCCGGGCCCCCTCGCAGACGAAAAACTGTTTTTT.

V and J are TRBV29-1 and TRBJ2-3, with 7 bases lining up with TRBD2. CDR3 length: 13 residues. Germline CDR1 is SQVTM and CDR2 is ANQGSEA. V lost 2 bases to trimming and J lost 3 bases; unmatched junction nucleotides: 2. The CDR3 protein is CSVEILATDTQYF. The CDR3 DNA reads as TGCAGCGTTGAAATACTAGCGACAGATACGCAGTATTTT.

V gene TRBV7-2 combines with J gene TRBJ2-3; tentatively, D is TRBD2 (6 bases). Germline V gene data show CDR1 as SGHTA and CDR2 as FQGNSA. This CDR3 has 15 amino acids. Trimming took off 6 bases at V and 0 bases at J, with 13 bases between the two ends. CDR3 sequence (DNA): TGTGCCAGCAGTCGACTAGGCACTAGCACAGATACGCAGTATTTT. Its protein product is CASSRLGTSTDTQYF.

This sequence joins TRBV12-3 or TRBV12-4 and TRBJ2-1; D unclear. This CDR3 spans 12 amino acids. The V end lost 6 bases, the J end lost 6 bases, and 9 bases lay between the germline ends. CDR3 sequence: CASRMGRNEQFF. Written as DNA, the CDR3 is TGTGCCAGCAGGATGGGTCGCAATGAGCAGTTCTTC.

CDR3 nucleotide sequence: TGCAGTGCCGTAGGGGCTAGCGGAGGAGTTCTGTACAATGAGCAGTTCTTC. Protein sequence: CSAVGASGGVLYNEQFF. The chain couples TRBV20-1 to TRBJ2-1, with TRBD2 matching 7 bases. This CDR3 region has 17 residues. Germline CDR1 is DFQATT and CDR2 is SNEGSKA (reference sequence). V shed 6 bases and J 4 bases; nucleotides not matched to a gene: 18.

This clonotype came up a few times. V and J are TRBV10-1 and TRBJ2-7, with TRBD2 identical over 10 bases. The J segment lost 7 bases and the V segment lost 0 bases, leaving 9 bases of the junction unmatched. The CDR3 consists of 16 residues. Germline V gene sequence: CDR1 WNHNN, CDR2 SYGVQD (reference sequence). The CDR3 loop reads CASSESGASGSGEQYF. DNA of the CDR3: TGCGCCAGCAGTGAGTCAGGGGCTAGCGGGAGCGGTGAGCAGTACTTC.

A few counts support this clonotype. The J gene is TRBJ2-7, the V gene TRBV3-1, with no clear D. V was cut by 2 bases and J by 3 bases, with 11 bases left in between. CDR3 length equals 14 residues. The germline gives CDR1 LGHDT, CDR2 YNNKEL (reference sequence). For the CDR3, the DNA is TGTGCCAGCAGCCAAATCTCTAGTGGCTACGAGCAGTACTTC. It encodes CASSQISSGYEQYF.

The rearrangement links TRBV5-1 to TRBJ2-1; D is unresolved. CDR1 and CDR2 from the germline V gene are SGHRS and YFSETQ. CDR3 length equals 13 residues. V was shortened by 0 bases and J by 10 bases, with 11 bases between the two germline ends. The chain's CDR3 is CASSLEAAREQFF. Here the CDR3 DNA reads TGCGCCAGCAGCTTGGAGGCCGCCAGAGAGCAGTTCTTC.

The rearrangement links TRBV20-1 to TRBJ1-2, with 8 bases that match TRBD1. This CDR3 spans 14 amino acids. Germline V lookup: CDR1 DFQATT, CDR2 SNEGSKA (reference sequence). CDR3 bases: TGCAGGACTAATCCAGGGGGCGAGAGCTATGGCTACACCTTC. As protein: CRTNPGGESYGYTF.

V is TRBV4-1 and J is TRBJ2-7; D is unclear. From germline, CDR1 is MGHRA and CDR2 YSYEKL. This CDR3 is 16 amino acids long. The V gene lost 1 base and the J gene lost 0 bases, with 13 bases spanning the gap. The CDR3 sequence: CASSQVIGGSSYEQYF. In nucleotides, the CDR3 is TGCGCCAGCAGCCAAGTTATAGGCGGAAGCTCCTACGAGCAGTACTTC.

The V and J genes are TRBV7-2 and TRBJ2-7; 8 bases align to TRBD2. Losses at the gene ends were 3 bases for V and 3 bases for J; bases not matched to a gene: 10. Germline V gene data show CDR1 as SGHTA and CDR2 as FQGNSA. The CDR3 has 16 amino acids. CDR3 sequence: CASSFPPGLVVYEQYF. CDR3 coding DNA: TGTGCCAGCAGCTTTCCACCGGGACTAGTGGTCTACGAGCAGTACTTC.

This clonotype showed up just a few times. The chain employs TRBV20-1 and TRBJ2-1, with TRBD1 as a possible D gene (6 bases). The CDR3 spans 14 residues. Germline values: CDR1 DFQATT, CDR2 SNEGSKA (reference sequence). The V and J ends lost 0 bases and 6 bases respectively, with 12 bases between them. The CDR3 DNA is TGCAGTGCTAGAGAGCCAGGGGCTCCCAATGAGCAGTTCTTC. Translated: CSAREPGAPNEQFF.